This TCR beta chain was sequenced in a study of blood T cell repertoires in COVID-19. The germline V gene has CDR1 KGHSH and CDR2 LQKENI. This CDR3 comprises 17 residues. Trimming took off 1 base at V and 1 base at J, with 14 bases between the two ends. The data were produced by immunoSEQ multiplex PCR, yet TCRdb's version contains in-frame clones alone and is incomplete. The sample consists of over 150,000 clones, roughly nine tenths of them appearing once. This chain connects TRBV18 to TRBJ1-5; D gene ambiguous. The TCR sequence derives from a man in his 70s with active or convalescent COVID-19. Input material: peripheral blood. In DNA, the CDR3 is TGTGCCAGCTCACCACAGGCTGGGTTAGCCAGCAATCAGCCCCAGCATTTT. Translated: CASSPQAGLASNQPQHF.